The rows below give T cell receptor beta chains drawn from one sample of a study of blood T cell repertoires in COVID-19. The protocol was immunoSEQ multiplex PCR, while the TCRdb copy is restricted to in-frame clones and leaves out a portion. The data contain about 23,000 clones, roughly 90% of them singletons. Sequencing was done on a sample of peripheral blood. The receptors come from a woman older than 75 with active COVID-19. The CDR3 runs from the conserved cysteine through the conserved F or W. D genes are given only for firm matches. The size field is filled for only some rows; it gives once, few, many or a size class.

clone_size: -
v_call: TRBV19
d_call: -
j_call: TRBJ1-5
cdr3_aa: CASNLGGQINQPQHF
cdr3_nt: TGTGCCAGTAACCTAGGAGGACAGATCAATCAGCCCCAGCATTTT

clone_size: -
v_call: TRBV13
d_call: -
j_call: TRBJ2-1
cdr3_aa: CASSLRVGTSEQFF
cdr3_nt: TGTGCCAGCAGCTTACGGGTAGGTACAAGTGAGCAGTTCTTC

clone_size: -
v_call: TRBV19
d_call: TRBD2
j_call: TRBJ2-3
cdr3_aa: CASSYRPGGILTDTQYF
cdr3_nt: TGTGCCAGTAGTTACAGACCGGGGGGTATCCTCACAGATACGCAGTATTTT

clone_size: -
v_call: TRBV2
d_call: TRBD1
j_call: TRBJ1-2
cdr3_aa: CASSEGLLGQGAHYGYTF
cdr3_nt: TGTGCCAGCAGTGAGGGGTTACTTGGACAGGGGGCCCACTATGGCTACACCTTC

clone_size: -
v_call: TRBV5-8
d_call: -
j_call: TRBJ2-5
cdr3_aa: CASSDGSGPLIETQYF
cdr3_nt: TGTGCCAGCAGCGACGGAAGCGGGCCTCTTATTGAGACCCAGTACTTC

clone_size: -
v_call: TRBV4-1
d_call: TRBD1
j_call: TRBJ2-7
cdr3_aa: CASSQEPWRDRASYEQYF
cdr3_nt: TGCGCCAGCAGCCAAGAACCTTGGCGGGACAGGGCTTCCTACGAGCAGTACTTC

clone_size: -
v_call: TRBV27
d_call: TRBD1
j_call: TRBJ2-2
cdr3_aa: CASSPGGKVPGELFF
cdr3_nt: TGTGCCAGCAGCCCAGGGGGAAAGGTACCCGGGGAGCTGTTTTTT

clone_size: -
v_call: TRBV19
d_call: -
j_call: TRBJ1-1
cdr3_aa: CASSTGQIMNTEAFF
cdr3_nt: TGTGCCAGTAGTACTGGACAGATCATGAACACTGAAGCTTTCTTT

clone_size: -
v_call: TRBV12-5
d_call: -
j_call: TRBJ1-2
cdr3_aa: CASGQTGSTYGYTF
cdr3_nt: TGTGCTAGTGGCCAGACAGGCTCAACCTATGGCTACACCTTC

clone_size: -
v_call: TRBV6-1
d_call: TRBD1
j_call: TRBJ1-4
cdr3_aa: CASSDTGGREKLFF
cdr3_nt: TGTGCCAGCAGTGATACAGGGGGCCGGGAAAAACTGTTTTTT

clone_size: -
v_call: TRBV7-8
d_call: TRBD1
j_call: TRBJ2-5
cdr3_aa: CASSPRQGETQYF
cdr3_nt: TGTGCCAGCAGCCCCCGACAGGGAGAGACCCAGTACTTC

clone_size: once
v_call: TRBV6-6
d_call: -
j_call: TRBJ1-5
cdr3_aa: CASSYPEEGSQPQHF
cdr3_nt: TGTGCCAGCAGTTATCCTGAAGAGGGTAGTCAGCCCCAGCATTTT

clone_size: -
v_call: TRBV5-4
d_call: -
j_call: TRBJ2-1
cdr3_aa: CASSLPLGRGNEQFF
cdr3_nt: TGTGCCAGCAGCTTGCCCCTCGGACGGGGCAATGAGCAGTTCTTC

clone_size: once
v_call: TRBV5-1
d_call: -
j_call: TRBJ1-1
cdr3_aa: CASSWEGGLNTEAFF
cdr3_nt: TGCGCCAGCAGCTGGGAGGGAGGCCTGAACACTGAAGCTTTCTTT

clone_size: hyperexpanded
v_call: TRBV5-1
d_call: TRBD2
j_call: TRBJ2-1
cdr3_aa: CASSSSPLAGGSNEQFF
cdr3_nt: TGCGCCAGCAGCTCCTCACCCCTAGCGGGGGGATCAAATGAGCAGTTCTTC

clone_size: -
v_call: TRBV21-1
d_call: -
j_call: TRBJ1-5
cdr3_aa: CASSKALCRGVESNQPQHF
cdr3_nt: TGTGCCAGCAGCAAAGCGCTTTGTCGGGGGGTAGAGAGCAATCAGCCCCAGCATTTT

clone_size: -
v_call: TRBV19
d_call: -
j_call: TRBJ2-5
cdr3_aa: CASSISVPQETQYF
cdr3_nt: TGTGCCAGTAGTATTTCGGTGCCCCAAGAGACCCAGTACTTC

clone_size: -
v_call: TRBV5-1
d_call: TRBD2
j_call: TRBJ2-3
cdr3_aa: CASTSGGGSSTDTQYF
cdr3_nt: TGCGCCAGCACATCAGGCGGGGGTAGCAGCACAGATACGCAGTATTTT

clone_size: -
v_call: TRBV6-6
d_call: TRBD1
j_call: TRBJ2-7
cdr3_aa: CASRDRGGSYEQYF
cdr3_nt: TGTGCCAGCAGGGACAGGGGAGGCTCCTACGAGCAGTACTTC

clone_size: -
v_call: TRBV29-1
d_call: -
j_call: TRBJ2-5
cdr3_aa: CSVGGQLQETQYF
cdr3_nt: TGCAGCGTGGGGGGGCAATTACAAGAGACCCAGTACTTC

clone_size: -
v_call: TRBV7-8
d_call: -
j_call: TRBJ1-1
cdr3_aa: CASSLGRVLVDTEAFF
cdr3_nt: TGTGCCAGCAGCTTAGGACGGGTACTGGTTGACACTGAAGCTTTCTTT

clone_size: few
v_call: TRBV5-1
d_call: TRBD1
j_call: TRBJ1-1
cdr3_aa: CASSFSTGDWSRTNTEAFF
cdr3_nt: TGCGCCAGCAGCTTCTCAACAGGGGATTGGAGTCGGACGAACACTGAAGCTTTCTTT

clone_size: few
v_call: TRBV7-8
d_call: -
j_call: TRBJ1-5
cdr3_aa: CASGLGAGQPQHF
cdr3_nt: TGTGCCAGCGGGTTGGGCGCGGGTCAGCCCCAGCATTTT

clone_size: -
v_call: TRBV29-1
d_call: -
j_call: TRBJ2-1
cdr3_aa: CSVLHNEQFF
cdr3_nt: TGCAGCGTGCTACACAATGAGCAGTTCTTC

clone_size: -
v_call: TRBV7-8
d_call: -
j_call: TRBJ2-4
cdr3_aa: CASSLEGGRTKNIQYF
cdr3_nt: TGTGCCAGCAGCTTAGAAGGGGGAAGAACCAAAAACATTCAGTACTTC

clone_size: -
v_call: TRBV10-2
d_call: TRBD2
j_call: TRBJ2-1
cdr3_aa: CATGSGGEQFF
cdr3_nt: TGCGCCACGGGGTCGGGAGGTGAGCAGTTCTTC

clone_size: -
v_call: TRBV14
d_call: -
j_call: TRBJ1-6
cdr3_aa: CASSPPGSLNSPLHF
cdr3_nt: TGTGCCAGCAGCCCGCCGGGATCCCTTAATTCACCCCTCCACTTT

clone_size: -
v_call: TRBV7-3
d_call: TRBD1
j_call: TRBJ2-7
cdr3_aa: CASSLAPSDTGVYEQYF
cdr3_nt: TGTGCCAGCAGCTTGGCTCCGAGCGATACAGGGGTCTACGAGCAGTACTTC

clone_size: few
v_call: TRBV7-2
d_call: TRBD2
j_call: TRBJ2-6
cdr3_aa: CASSLEPGLASPGANVLTF
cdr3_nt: TGTGCCAGCAGCTTAGAACCCGGACTAGCGTCCCCTGGGGCCAACGTCCTGACTTTC

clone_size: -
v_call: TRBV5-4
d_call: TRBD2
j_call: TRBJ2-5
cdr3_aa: CASSLGTSGRQETQYF
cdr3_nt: TGTGCCAGCAGCTTGGGGACTAGCGGACGCCAAGAGACCCAGTACTTC

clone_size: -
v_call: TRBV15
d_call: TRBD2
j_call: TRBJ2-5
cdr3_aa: CATSNYGGAGTQYF
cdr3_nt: TGTGCCACCAGCAACTACGGGGGGGCTGGGACCCAGTACTTC

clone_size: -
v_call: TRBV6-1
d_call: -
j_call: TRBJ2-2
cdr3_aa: CASSESSSLHRVGNTGELFF
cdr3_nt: TGTGCCAGCAGTGAATCATCGAGCCTGCACAGGGTGGGGAACACCGGGGAGCTGTTTTTT

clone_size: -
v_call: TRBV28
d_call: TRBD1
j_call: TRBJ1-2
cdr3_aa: CASLLGSTGREGYTF
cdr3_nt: TGTGCCAGCCTTCTTGGCTCGACAGGGCGGGAAGGCTACACCTTC

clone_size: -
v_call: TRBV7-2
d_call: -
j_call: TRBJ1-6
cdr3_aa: CASSFGGDATSPLHF
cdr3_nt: TGTGCCAGCAGCTTTGGAGGGGACGCTACTTCACCCCTCCACTTT

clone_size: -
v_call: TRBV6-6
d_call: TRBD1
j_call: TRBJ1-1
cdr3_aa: CASSHFGQGNTEAFF
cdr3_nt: TGTGCCAGCAGTCACTTTGGACAGGGGAACACTGAAGCTTTCTTT

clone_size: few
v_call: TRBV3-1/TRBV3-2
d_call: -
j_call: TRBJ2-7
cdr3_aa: CASSQDGRLYEQYF
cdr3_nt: TGTGCCAGCAGCCAAGACGGCAGGCTCTACGAGCAGTACTTC

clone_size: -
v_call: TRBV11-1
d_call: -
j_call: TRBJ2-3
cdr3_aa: CASSLASYATDTQYF
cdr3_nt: TGTGCCAGCAGCTTAGCTAGTTACGCCACAGATACGCAGTATTTT

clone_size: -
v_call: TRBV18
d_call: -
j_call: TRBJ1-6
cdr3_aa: CASSPLGGAENNSPLHF
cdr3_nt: TGTGCCAGCTCACCCCTGGGGGGGGCTGAAAATAATTCACCCCTCCACTTT

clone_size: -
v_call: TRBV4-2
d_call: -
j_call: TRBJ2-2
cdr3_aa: CASSQDVRENTGELFF
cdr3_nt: TGTGCCAGCAGCCAAGATGTGCGGGAGAACACCGGGGAGCTGTTTTTT

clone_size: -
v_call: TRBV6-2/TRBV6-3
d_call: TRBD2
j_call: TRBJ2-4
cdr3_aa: CASSYREGIAKNIQYF
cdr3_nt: TGTGCCAGCAGTTACAGGGAGGGGATAGCCAAAAACATTCAGTACTTC

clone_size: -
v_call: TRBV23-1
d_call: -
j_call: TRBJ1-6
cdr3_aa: CASGPDRNNSPLHF
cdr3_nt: TGCGCCAGCGGACCGGACAGAAATAATTCACCCCTCCACTTT

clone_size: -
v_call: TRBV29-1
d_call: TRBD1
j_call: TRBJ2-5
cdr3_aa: CSVEDPAGQGVGETQYF
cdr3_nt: TGCAGCGTTGAAGATCCGGCGGGACAGGGGGTTGGGGAGACCCAGTACTTC

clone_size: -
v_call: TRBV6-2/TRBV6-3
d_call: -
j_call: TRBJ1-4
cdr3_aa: CASSYSSAGEKLFF
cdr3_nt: TGTGCCAGCAGTTACTCCTCGGCGGGTGAAAAACTGTTTTTT

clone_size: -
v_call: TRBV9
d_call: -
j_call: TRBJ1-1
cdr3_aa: CASSSIDRGNTEAFF
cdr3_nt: TGTGCCAGCAGTTCGATTGATAGGGGGAACACTGAAGCTTTCTTT

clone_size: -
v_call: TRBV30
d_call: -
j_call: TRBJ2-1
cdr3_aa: CAWSDLPDNEQFF
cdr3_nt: TGTGCCTGGAGTGATCTCCCGGACAATGAGCAGTTCTTC

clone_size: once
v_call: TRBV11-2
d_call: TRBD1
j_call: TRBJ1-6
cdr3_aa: CASSGQGDSPLHF
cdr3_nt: TGTGCCAGCAGCGGACAGGGCGATTCACCCCTCCACTTT

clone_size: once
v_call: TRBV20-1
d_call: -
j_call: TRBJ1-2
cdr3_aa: CSASSPANYGYTF
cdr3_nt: TGCAGTGCTAGTTCCCCGGCTAACTATGGCTACACCTTC

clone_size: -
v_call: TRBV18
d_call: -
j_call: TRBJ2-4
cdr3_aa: CASSPTGQSQDGNF
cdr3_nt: TGTGCCAGCTCACCGACCGGACAGTCCCAGGACGGAAACTTC

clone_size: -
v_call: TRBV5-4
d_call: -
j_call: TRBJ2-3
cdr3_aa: CASSETGGPTDTQYF
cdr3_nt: TGTGCCAGCAGCGAGACGGGGGGCCCCACAGATACGCAGTATTTT

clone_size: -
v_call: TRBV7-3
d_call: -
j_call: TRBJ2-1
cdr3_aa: CASSLGSYNEQFF
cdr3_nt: TGTGCCAGCAGCCTCGGCTCCTACAATGAGCAGTTCTTC

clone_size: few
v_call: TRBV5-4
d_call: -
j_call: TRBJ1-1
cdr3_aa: CASSQGLKGTEAFF
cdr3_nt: TGTGCCAGCAGCCAGGGCCTCAAAGGCACTGAAGCTTTCTTT

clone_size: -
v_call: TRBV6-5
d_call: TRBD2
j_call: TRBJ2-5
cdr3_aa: CASSRTSAETQYF
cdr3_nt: TGTGCCAGCAGTAGGACTAGCGCGGAGACCCAGTACTTC

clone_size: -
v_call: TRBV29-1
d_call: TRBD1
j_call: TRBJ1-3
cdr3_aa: CSVEGQGFGNTIYF
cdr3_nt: TGCAGCGTTGAGGGACAGGGGTTTGGAAACACCATATATTTT

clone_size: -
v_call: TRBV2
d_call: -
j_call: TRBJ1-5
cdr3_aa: CASSGLPRETPQHF
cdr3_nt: TGTGCCAGCAGTGGGCTTCCTCGGGAAACGCCCCAGCATTTT

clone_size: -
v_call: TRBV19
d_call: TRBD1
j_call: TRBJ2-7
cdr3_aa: CASSFSSGTGSYEQYF
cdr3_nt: TGTGCCAGTAGTTTCTCATCCGGGACAGGGTCCTACGAGCAGTACTTC

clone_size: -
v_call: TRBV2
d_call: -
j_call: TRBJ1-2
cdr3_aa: CASGPLKNGYTF
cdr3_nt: TGTGCCAGCGGCCCTTTGAAGAATGGCTACACCTTC

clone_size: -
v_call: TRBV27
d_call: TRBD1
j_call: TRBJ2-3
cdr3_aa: CASRKDRGTDTQYF
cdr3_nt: TGTGCCAGCAGAAAGGACAGGGGCACAGATACGCAGTATTTT

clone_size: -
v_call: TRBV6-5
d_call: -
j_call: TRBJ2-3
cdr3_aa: CASRQTGDTQYF
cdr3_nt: TGTGCCAGCAGACAGACCGGAGATACGCAGTATTTT

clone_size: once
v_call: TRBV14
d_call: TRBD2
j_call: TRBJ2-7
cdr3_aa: CASSLSGGGYEQYF
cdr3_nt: TGTGCCAGCAGCCTTAGCGGGGGGGGCTACGAGCAGTACTTC

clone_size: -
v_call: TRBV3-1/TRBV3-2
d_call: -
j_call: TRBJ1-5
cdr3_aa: CAAGGGGGQPQHF
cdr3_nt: TGTGCCGCGGGAGGAGGAGGGGGACAGCCCCAGCATTTT